Shown below are 13 T cell receptor beta chains from a single sample sequenced in a study of T cells in Graves' hyperthyroidism and ophthalmopathy. TCR beta CDR3 regions were amplified from RNA transcripts. The HTBI primer set served for first-round RT-PCR of the TCR CDR3. TCRdb re-called the multiplex PCR reads with MiXCR, one entry per CDR3 protein. The table records about half a million distinct CDR3 sequences, 15% to 20% of them present only once. Sequenced: blood. The receptors stem from a man aged 35 to 55 with Graves' ophthalmopathy.

The chain couples TRBV20-1 to TRBJ1-2; D ambiguous. With 7 bases removed from V and 8 bases from J, the gap between germline ends came to 11 bases. CDR3 length: 10 residues. The V gene's germline CDR1 is DFQATT and CDR2 SNEGSKA (reference sequence). The CDR3 spells CSGLKDGYTF. The DNA for the CDR3 is TGCAGTGGGCTGAAGGACGGCTACACCTTC.

This clonotype was counted at least ten times. The rearrangement links TRBV3-1 to TRBJ2-7; D tentatively fits TRBD1 or TRBD2 (7 bases each). Per germline, CDR1 LGHDT and CDR2 YNNKEL (reference sequence). CDR3 length: 13 residues. The germline V and J ends were trimmed by 4 bases and 6 bases, with 13 bases remaining between them. Written as DNA, the CDR3 is TGTGCCAGCAGCCGACAGGGCGGGAGCGAGCAGTACTTC. Its protein is CASSRQGGSEQYF.

In its sample, this clonotype was seen a few times. V gene TRBV4-1 combines with J gene TRBJ2-5; D is undetermined. The CDR3 runs 15 residues. V was shortened by 1 base and J by 2 bases, with 11 bases between the two germline ends. Germline CDR1 reads MGHRA; CDR2 reads YSYEKL. CDR3 DNA sequence: TGCGCCAGCAGCCAAGTTCGGACGGATCAAGAGACCCAGTACTTC. Encoded protein: CASSQVRTDQETQYF.

The chain joins TRBV20-1 to TRBJ1-2; D ambiguous. CDR1 and CDR2 from the germline V gene are DFQATT and SNEGSKA (reference sequence). Trimming cost V 0 bases and J 6 bases, with 5 bases left between them. This CDR3 region has 11 residues. The CDR3 bases are TGCAGTGCTAGAGATAGAAATGGCTACACCTTC. Protein: CSARDRNGYTF.

This clonotype was observed at least ten times. The chain has TRBV11-2 and TRBJ2-2; 8 bases match TRBD1. The length of the CDR3 is 17 residues. Germline V gives CDR1 SGHAT, CDR2 FQNNGV. V shed 4 bases, J shed 5 bases, and the junction held 12 bases outside the gene matches. CDR3 coding DNA: TGTGCCAGCAGCTCACCCTCAGGGGGCGCCGTAACCGGGGAGCTGTTTTTT. Protein: CASSSPSGGAVTGELFF.

The V gene is TRBV19, the J gene TRBJ1-1; no clear D gene. In germline, CDR1 is LNHDA, CDR2 SQIVND (reference sequence). Trimming shortened V by 6 bases and J by 1 base, and 15 bases separated the two germline ends. The CDR3 extends over 15 amino acids. DNA of the CDR3: TGTGCCAGTAGACGGCTTTATGATTCGAACACTGAAGCTTTCTTT. Its translation: CASRRLYDSNTEAFF.

The chain couples TRBV5-1 to TRBJ1-1; D is perhaps TRBD1 (6 bases). Trimming left V 4 bases short and J 2 bases short, with 9 bases between. The CDR3 is 13 residues long. Germline V CDR1 and CDR2: SGHRS, YFSETQ. The CDR3 nucleotides are TGCGCCAGCAGCGGGGGGCATAACACTGAAGCTTTCTTT. This sequence encodes CASSGGHNTEAFF.

This clonotype occurred a few times. The gene calls are TRBV12-3 or TRBV12-4 and TRBJ2-3; D might be TRBD1 or TRBD2, each matching 5 bases. Trimming removed 3 bases from V and 5 bases from J, with 15 bases in between. The CDR3 contains 15 residues. The CDR3 nucleotides read TGTGCCAGCAGTTTCTGGGGACCCGAGGGAGATACGCAGTATTTT. Protein: CASSFWGPEGDTQYF.

This clonotype was recorded many times. This chain joins TRBV20-1 and TRBJ1-1; D gene uncertain. CDR1 and CDR2 (germline): DFQATT, SNEGSKA (reference sequence). The CDR3 is 12 residues long. Trimming cost V 6 bases and J 1 base, with 9 bases left between them. For the CDR3, the DNA is TGCAGTGCCATGGAGGGGAACACTGAAGCTTTCTTT. Translation: CSAMEGNTEAFF.

This clonotype was observed a few times. The V and J genes are TRBV6-2 or TRBV6-3 and TRBJ2-1; 11 bases agree with TRBD1. CDR1 is MNHEY, CDR2 SVGEGT, per germline. V shed 2 bases and J 8 bases; nucleotides not matched to a gene: 5. The CDR3 length is 15 residues. In nucleotides, the CDR3 is TGTGCCAGCAGTTACGTAGGACAGGGGGCTGATGAGCAGTTCTTC. It codes for CASSYVGQGADEQFF.

The CDR3 DNA reads as TGCGCCAGCAGCCCGGGGGGGGCGAGGAGCTCCTACGAGCAGTACTTC. As protein: CASSPGGARSSYEQYF. V is TRBV5-1 and J is TRBJ2-7, with 8 bases lining up with TRBD2. This CDR3 is built from 16 residues. Germline V gene sequence: CDR1 SGHRS, CDR2 YFSETQ. V was clipped by 4 bases and J by 0 bases; unmatched bases: 9. Supplemented by reference TRBV5-1 and TRBJ2-7, the full variable domain reads KAGVTQTPRYLIKTRGQQVTLSCSPISGHRSVSWYQQTPGQGLQFLFEYFSETQRNKGNFPGRFSGRQFSNSRSEMNVSTLELGDSALYLCASSPGGARSSYEQYFGPGTRLTVT.

The chain joins TRBV6-1 to TRBJ1-6, with TRBD1 matching over 7 bases. From germline, CDR1 is MNHNS and CDR2 SASEGT. V gave up 10 bases and J gave up 9 bases; unmatched junction bases: 6. The length of the CDR3 is 12 residues. CDR3 loop: CATGQDASPLHF. The CDR3 DNA is TGTGCCACTGGACAGGACGCTTCACCCCTCCACTTT.

This clonotype was counted a few times. The chain employs TRBV6-1 and TRBJ2-5, with 7 positions matching TRBD2. Germline CDR1 reads MNHNS; CDR2 reads SASEGT. Unmatched junction bases numbered 7, after V lost 4 bases and J lost 2 bases. CDR3 length equals 15 residues. This chain's CDR3 is CASSASGSYQETQYF. CDR3 DNA: TGTGCCAGCAGTGCTAGCGGTTCCTATCAAGAGACCCAGTACTTC.